The 29 T cell receptor beta chains below come from one sample, sequenced in a study of Ad26.COV2.S vaccination and SARS-CoV-2 variants. Treatment meaning: 15 to 20 received Ad26.COV2.S at low or high dose, single or two shots; 5 received placebo; per-sample allocation not given. At day 63 after the first vaccine or placebo injection, samples were drawn. Sequenced by immunoSEQ multiplex PCR; TCRdb stores in-frame clones only, minus some. This sample has hundreds of thousands of clones; around 92% occur once, and the top ten carry approximately 1.5%. The sequencing here drew on peripheral blood, taken in a trial of Ad26.COV2.S vaccine versus placebo. These receptor sequences come from a person between 18 and 65 years old who received the Ad26.COV2.S COVID-19 vaccine or a placebo.

The CDR3 coding sequence is TGTGCCAGCAGCTTTTCCCGGGAGAGCTATGGCTACACCTTC. Amino acids: CASSFSRESYGYTF. This chain links TRBV6-5 with TRBJ1-2; D uncertain. This CDR3 spans 14 amino acids. V lost 6 bases to trimming and J lost 4 bases, with 15 bases between them. CDR1 and CDR2 (germline): MNHEY, SVGAGI.

This chain connects TRBV30 to TRBJ1-3, with a possible D match to TRBD1 (6 bases). This CDR3 has 16 residues. The germline V gene encodes CDR1 GTSNPN and CDR2 SVGIG (reference sequence). The V end was cut by 2 bases, the J end by 4 bases, with 18 bases between. The CDR3 sequence is CAWSIWSRGAGNTIYF. CDR3 DNA sequence: TGTGCCTGGAGTATTTGGAGCAGGGGTGCAGGAAACACCATATATTTT.

The J gene is TRBJ1-3, the V gene TRBV12-3 or TRBV12-4; D call uncertain. The CDR3 extends over 12 amino acids. The V end was cut by 1 base, the J end by 4 bases, with 2 bases between. Here the CDR3 DNA reads TGTGCCAGCAGTTTAGTCGGAAACACCATATATTTT. Translation: CASSLVGNTIYF.

The V and J genes are TRBV6-6 and TRBJ2-5, with a tentative D call TRBD1 (6 bases). The CDR3 contains 15 residues. V lost 6 bases and J lost 5, with 19 bases in between. Germline V gene sequence: CDR1 MNHNY, CDR2 SVGAGI (reference sequence). DNA for the CDR3: TGTGCCAGCAGCAAGAACATCGCTCAGGGGGAGACCCAGTACTTC. Amino acid sequence: CASSKNIAQGETQYF.

The gene calls are TRBV19 and TRBJ1-5, with D unclear. Germline CDR1 LNHDA, CDR2 SQIVND (reference sequence). CDR3 length: 12 residues. Trimming took 6 bases from V and 5 from J, leaving 8 bases between them. In nucleotides, the CDR3 is TGTGCCAGTAGCCGAGCCGATCAGCCCCAGCATTTT. Its protein is CASSRADQPQHF.

The chain joins TRBV30 to TRBJ2-1; D remains unclear. Germline loops: CDR1 GTSNPN, CDR2 SVGIG (reference sequence). Trimming stripped 3 bases from V and 4 bases from J, with 7 bases between. The CDR3 runs to 12 residues. CDR3 in amino acids: CAWRERYNEQFF. CDR3 DNA sequence: TGTGCCTGGAGGGAACGGTACAATGAGCAGTTCTTC.

The genes are TRBV11-2 and TRBJ2-1, with TRBD2 identical over 9 bases. CDR1 SGHAT and CDR2 FQNNGV come from the germline V gene. J was trimmed by 7 bases and V by 7 bases; bases with no gene match: 11. The CDR3 is made up of 15 amino acids. The DNA of the CDR3 is TGTGCCAGCACCGAAGGCCGTAGCGGGAGAAATGAGCAGTTCTTC. The encoded protein is CASTEGRSGRNEQFF. Variable domain in full (rest from reference TRBV11-2 and TRBJ2-1): EAGVAQSPRYKIIEKRQSVAFWCNPISGHATLYWYQQILGQGPKLLIQFQNNGVVDDSQLPKDRFSAERLKGVDSTLKIQPAKLEDSAVYLCASTEGRSGRNEQFFGPGTRLTVL.

This sequence joins TRBV30 and TRBJ2-1; 12 bases agree with TRBD1. The CDR3 is made up of 21 amino acids. V gave up 3 bases and J gave up 7 bases; unmatched junction bases: 25. The germline V gene has CDR1 GTSNPN and CDR2 SVGIG (reference sequence). This CDR3 is CAWRDRQYPGTGGRGWNEQFF. The CDR3 nucleotides are TGTGCCTGGAGGGACCGTCAGTACCCCGGGACAGGGGGCCGGGGATGGAATGAGCAGTTCTTC.

V usage is TRBV29-1 and J usage is TRBJ1-2, with D hard to call. The CDR3 is 13 amino acids. The V end was cut by 7 bases, the J end by 8 bases, with 20 bases between. The germline V gene has CDR1 SQVTM and CDR2 ANQGSEA. Here the CDR3 DNA reads TGCAGCGCCCCGAACAGCCGCGGCTTCGGCTACACCTTC. This codes for CSAPNSRGFGYTF.

The chain links TRBV7-9 to TRBJ2-1; D gene ambiguous. The length of the CDR3 is 15 residues. The V gene's germline CDR1 is SEHNR and CDR2 FQNEAQ (reference sequence). Trimming took off 4 bases at V and 8 bases at J, with 18 bases between the two ends. This CDR3 is CASSSGIWEVDEQFF. In DNA, the CDR3 is TGTGCCAGCAGCTCTGGGATCTGGGAAGTAGATGAGCAGTTCTTC.

The chain uses TRBV7-2 and TRBJ2-7; tentative D call: TRBD2 (6 bases). Trimming removed 7 bases from V and 5 bases from J, with 24 bases in between. The CDR3 sequence is 16 residues long. The germline CDR1 and CDR2 sequences are SGHTA and FQGNSA. CDR3: CASTVEIHGSGNEQYF. CDR3 DNA sequence: TGTGCCAGCACCGTGGAGATTCATGGTAGCGGCAACGAGCAGTACTTC.

The chain employs TRBV5-1 and TRBJ2-1, with D possibly matching TRBD2 (5 bases). Trimming removed 4 bases from V and 0 bases from J, with 11 bases in between. The germline gives CDR1 SGHRS, CDR2 YFSETQ. This CDR3 contains 15 residues. CDR3 in amino acids: CASSLDLSSYNEQFF. In nucleotides, the CDR3 is TGCGCCAGCAGCCTGGACTTGAGCTCCTACAATGAGCAGTTCTTC. Based on the CDR3 plus reference TRBV5-1 and TRBJ2-1, the full variable domain is KAGVTQTPRYLIKTRGQQVTLSCSPISGHRSVSWYQQTPGQGLQFLFEYFSETQRNKGNFPGRFSGRQFSNSRSEMNVSTLELGDSALYLCASSLDLSSYNEQFFGPGTRLTVL.

The chain couples TRBV5-1 to TRBJ2-1; 8 bases are a match to TRBD1. V shed 1 base and J 8 bases; nucleotides not matched to a gene: 8. CDR3 length: 15 residues. The germline CDR1 and CDR2 sequences are SGHRS and YFSETQ. This chain's CDR3 is CASSLMGQVFHEQFF. CDR3 DNA sequence: TGCGCCAGCAGCTTGATGGGACAGGTCTTTCATGAGCAGTTCTTC.

The chain employs TRBV6-5 and TRBJ1-2; maybe TRBD1 (6 bases). The V end lost 7 bases, the J end lost 5 bases, and 17 bases lay between the germline ends. The CDR3 sequence is 14 residues long. CDR1 and CDR2 (germline): MNHEY, SVGAGI. CDR3 sequence: CASTPGGSSYGYTF. CDR3 DNA sequence: TGTGCCAGCACCCCGGGGGGCAGTTCGTATGGCTACACCTTC.

This clone was detected only a few times. This specimen includes other DNA sequences encoding the same CDR3. The chain links TRBV7-2 to TRBJ1-3; D is unclear. The germline gives CDR1 SGHTA, CDR2 FQGNSA. The CDR3 sequence is 13 residues long. The V end was cut by 1 base, the J end by 0 bases, with 1 base between. CDR3 residues: CASSLGSGNTIYF. The CDR3 nucleotides are TGTGCCAGCAGCTTAGGCTCTGGAAACACCATATATTTT.

V is TRBV28 and J is TRBJ2-2; no reliable D call. This CDR3 is 13 amino acids long. V lost 3 bases to trimming and J lost 8 bases, with 10 bases between them. The germline V gene encodes CDR1 MDHEN and CDR2 SYDVKM. In nucleotides, the CDR3 is TGTGCCAGCAGTTTGTCTACCCCTGGGGAGCTGTTTTTT. Translating gives CASSLSTPGELFF.

This sequence joins TRBV19 and TRBJ2-5; 9 nucleotides agree with TRBD2. The CDR3 runs 15 residues. V lost 5 bases and J lost 5; bases outside the gene matches: 9. Germline CDR1 and CDR2: LNHDA and SQIVND (reference sequence). CDR3 in DNA: TGTGCCAGTAGTCCCGCGGGCGGGGGGGAGGAGACCCAGTACTTC. It translates to CASSPAGGGEETQYF.

This CDR3 is CASTSGQNYGYTF. The CDR3 DNA is TGTGCCAGCACCTCGGGGCAGAACTATGGCTACACCTTC. The chain uses TRBV7-2 and TRBJ1-2, with TRBD1 as a possible D gene (5 bases). The CDR3 spans 13 residues. The germline V gene has CDR1 SGHTA and CDR2 FQGNSA. With 7 bases removed from V and 2 bases from J, the gap between germline ends came to 11 bases.

A single count supports this clone. This sequence joins TRBV9 and TRBJ1-2; the match to TRBD1 covers 7 bases. Trimming removed 4 bases from V and 0 bases from J; junction bases left unmatched: 12. The V gene's germline CDR1 is SGDLS and CDR2 YYNGEE. There are 17 residues in the CDR3. CDR3 in amino acids: CASSPQLGTAANYGYTF. The DNA of the CDR3 is TGTGCCAGCAGCCCCCAATTAGGGACAGCAGCTAACTATGGCTACACCTTC.

The chain has TRBV7-9 and TRBJ2-5; D may correspond to TRBD1 or TRBD2 (5 bases each). Germline CDR1 reads SEHNR; CDR2 reads FQNEAQ (reference sequence). Trimming took off 8 bases at V and 1 base at J, with 14 bases between the two ends. The CDR3 sequence is 14 residues long. CDR3 bases: TGTGCCAGCGATCCGGGACGGTTCCAAGAGACCCAGTACTTC. The encoded protein is CASDPGRFQETQYF.

The rearrangement uses TRBV28 and TRBJ2-7; D uncertain. Germline CDR1 and CDR2: MDHEN and SYDVKM. The ends were cut back, 6 bases at V and 0 bases at J, with 9 bases in the middle. The CDR3 covers 13 residues. CDR3 protein: CASRLDLSYEQYF. The CDR3 DNA follows: TGTGCCAGCAGACTGGACCTCTCCTACGAGCAGTACTTC.

To note about this clone: One junction end disagrees with the germline gene, perhaps due to a read error. This specimen includes other DNA sequences encoding the same CDR3. The chain recombines TRBV7-7 with TRBJ1-1, with D unclear. This CDR3 is built from 13 residues. Germline assignment: CDR1 SSHAT and CDR2 FNYEAQ (reference sequence). CDR3 sequence (DNA): TGTGCTAGCAGCTTAGACCCGAACACTGAAGCTTTCTTT. Translating it yields CASSLDPNTEAFF.

The chain links TRBV19 to TRBJ2-3, with D uncertain. The CDR3 loop spans 13 amino acids. Germline lookup yields CDR1 LNHDA and CDR2 SQIVND (reference sequence). The V end lost 3 bases, the J end lost 5 bases, and 9 bases lay between the germline ends. CDR3 sequence reads: CASSMSRRDTQYF. For the CDR3, the DNA is TGTGCCAGTAGTATGAGTCGGAGAGATACGCAGTATTTT.

Written as DNA, the CDR3 is TGTGCCAGCAGCTACCGGGGGAACACTGAAGCTTTCTTT. This encodes CASSYRGNTEAFF. The chain combines TRBV11-3 with TRBJ1-1; D call uncertain. Looked up from germline, CDR1 is SGHNT and CDR2 is YENEEA. Trimming cost V 4 bases and J 1 base, with 7 bases left between them. CDR3 size: 13 residues.

The chain couples TRBV9 to TRBJ2-1; 14 bases are a match to TRBD2. J lost 3 bases, V lost 3 bases, and 2 bases had no gene match. In germline, CDR1 is SGDLS, CDR2 YYNGEE. The CDR3 runs to 16 residues. The CDR3 region is CASSGGLAGDYNEQFF. CDR3 nucleotide sequence: TGTGCCAGCAGCGGGGGACTAGCGGGAGACTACAATGAGCAGTTCTTC.

The chain recombines TRBV19 with TRBJ2-7, with a weak D call TRBD2 (5 bases). Trimming removed 3 bases from V and 3 bases from J, with 21 bases in between. Per germline, CDR1 LNHDA and CDR2 SQIVND (reference sequence). The CDR3 has 17 amino acids. As DNA, the CDR3 is TGTGCCAGTAGTATGGGTGGCGGGTTTACACCTAGCTACGAGCAGTACTTC. Its translation is CASSMGGGFTPSYEQYF.

In this sample, this clone turned up many times. This same CDR3 is encoded by further DNA sequences in the sample. The gene calls are TRBV24-1 and TRBJ2-1, with TRBD1 identical over 7 bases. There are 15 residues in the CDR3. With V trimmed by 9 bases and J by 0 bases, 7 bases remained unmatched. Germline CDR1 is KGHDR and CDR2 is SFDVKD. CDR3 protein: CATSRAGGSYNEQFF. DNA of the CDR3: TGTGCCACCTCAAGGGCAGGGGGCTCCTACAATGAGCAGTTCTTC.

This clone was seen a handful of times. The gene calls are TRBV15 and TRBJ2-7; no clear D. CDR1 is LNHNV and CDR2 is YYDKDF in the germline V gene (reference sequence). The CDR3 is made up of 10 amino acids. The germline V and J ends were trimmed by 11 bases and 2 bases, with 7 bases remaining between them. CDR3 in DNA: TGTGCCGCCCGACCCTACGAGCAGTACTTC. Translated, it gives CAARPYEQYF.

The V gene is TRBV25-1, the J gene TRBJ1-1, with D perhaps TRBD1 (5 bases). This CDR3 is built from 14 residues. Germline-derived CDR1 and CDR2 are MGHDK and SYGVNS. Trimming removed 2 bases at V and 3 bases at J, with 10 bases between. The DNA of the CDR3 is TGTGCCAGCAGTGAAGGGGCAGTCTACACTGAAGCTTTCTTT. This encodes CASSEGAVYTEAFF.